The text below deals with one TCR beta chain. The sample originates from a study of blood T cell repertoires in COVID-19. For the study at large: Specimens from acute and convalescent COVID-19 originated in the United States, Italy and Spain. T cells, B-cell-depleted T cells, or PBMCs supplied cDNA or gDNA.

In the original processing: The authors estimated nucleated cell counts from reference gene primer amplification. Assay used: immunoSEQ multiplex PCR; TCRdb lists only in-frame clones, some missing. V, J and clone size are taken as reported in that table, and D and trimming were inferred from the DNA itself. The sample lists about 130,000 clones, approximately 84% occurring once. The CDR3 contains 18 residues. The V segment lost 5 bases and the J segment 0 bases; nucleotides outside the gene matches: 13. Looked up from germline, CDR1 is KGHSH and CDR2 is LQKENI. The sample consisted of peripheral blood. The rearrangement uses TRBV18 and TRBJ1-3; 7 positions match TRBD1. The clonotype originates from a woman in her thirties who had recovered from COVID-19. CDR3 DNA sequence: TGTGCCAGCTCAATCTCCGGGCCCCAGGGGGACTCTGGAAACACCATATATTTT. It yields the protein CASSISGPQGDSGNTIYF. Together with reference TRBV18 and TRBJ1-3, the CDR3 gives the full variable domain: NAGVMQNPRHLVRRRGQEARLRCSPMKGHSHVYWYRQLPEEGLKFMVYLQKENIIDESGMPKERFSAEFPKEGPSILRIQQVVRGDSAAYFCASSISGPQGDSGNTIYFGEGSWLTVV.